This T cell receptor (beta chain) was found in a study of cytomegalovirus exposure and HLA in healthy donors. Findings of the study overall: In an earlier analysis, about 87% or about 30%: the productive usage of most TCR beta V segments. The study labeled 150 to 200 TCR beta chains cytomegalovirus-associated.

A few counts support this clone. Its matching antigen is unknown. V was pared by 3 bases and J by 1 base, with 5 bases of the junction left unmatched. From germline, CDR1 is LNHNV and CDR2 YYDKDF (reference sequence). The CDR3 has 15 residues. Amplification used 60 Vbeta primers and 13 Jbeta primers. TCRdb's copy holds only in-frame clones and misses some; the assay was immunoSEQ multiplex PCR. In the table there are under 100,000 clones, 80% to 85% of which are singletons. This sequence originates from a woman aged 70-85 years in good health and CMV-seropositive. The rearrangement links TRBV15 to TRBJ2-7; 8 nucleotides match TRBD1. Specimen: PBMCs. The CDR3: CATSRDRVGSYEQYF. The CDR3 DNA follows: TGTGCCACCAGCAGGGACAGGGTGGGGTCCTACGAGCAGTACTTC.